This TCR beta chain was recovered during a study of molecular identifiers for immune sequencing clone quantification. Whole-study results and caveats: The study found clones above 20 RNA copies held over 97% of effector molecules and under 1% in naive cells.

Concerning this clonotype: Its specificity is not known. The conserved phenylalanine or tryptophan is not found at the CDR3 terminus, so this likely reflects a read error.

This CDR3 is built from 13 residues. CDR1 SGDLS and CDR2 YYNGEE come from the germline V gene. V was shortened by 3 bases and J by 2 bases, with 8 bases between the two germline ends. It was with previously described methods and listed TCR primers that bulk TCR libraries were made. TCRdb used MiXCR to reprocess the PCR reads, holding one entry per CDR3 protein. The table has about 510,000 distinct CDR3 sequences, roughly 23% seen once. The TCR sequence derives from a human donor in good health. Some libraries in this study had Jurkat cell RNA spiked in. V and J are TRBV9 and TRBJ1-1; D is uncertain. Specimen: naive CD8+ T cells from blood, with Jurkat cell RNA spiked in. Indicated subset: FACS-sorted CD8+CD4-CCR7+CD45RA+ naive T cells. CDR3 residues: CASSEVENTEAFS. DNA for the CDR3: TGTGCCAGCAGCGAGGTCGAAAACACTGAAGCTTTCTCT.